Reported below is one T cell receptor (beta chain). Its antigen remains unidentified. V shed 4 bases and J shed 0 bases, with 12 bases lying between them. Germline assignment: CDR1 LNHDA and CDR2 SQIVND (reference sequence). The CDR3 has 16 residues. The protocol was immunoSEQ multiplex PCR, while the TCRdb copy is restricted to in-frame clones and leaves out a portion. The sample lists 45,000 to 60,000 clones; 65% to 85% were seen once. This specimen belongs to a study of T cells in tumors after PD-1 blockade. Study overall: Treatment was either pembrolizumab 200 mg every 3 weeks or cemiplimab 350 mg every 2 weeks.

Input was 616 ng to 6,004 ng of genomic DNA from tumor or blood. Overall study findings and caveats: Peripheral recruitment is suggested, as some novel exhausted tumor clones were in pre-treatment blood.

This sample comprised PBMCs, obtained before anti-PD-1 therapy. This sequence was found in a human donor with advanced basal cell or squamous cell carcinoma (not recorded which). The rearrangement uses TRBV19 and TRBJ2-2; the D gene is possibly TRBD2 (5 bases). The CDR3 reads CASSTATGTNTGELFF. DNA for the CDR3: TGTGCCAGTAGTACCGCAACGGGGACGAACACCGGGGAGCTGTTTTTT.